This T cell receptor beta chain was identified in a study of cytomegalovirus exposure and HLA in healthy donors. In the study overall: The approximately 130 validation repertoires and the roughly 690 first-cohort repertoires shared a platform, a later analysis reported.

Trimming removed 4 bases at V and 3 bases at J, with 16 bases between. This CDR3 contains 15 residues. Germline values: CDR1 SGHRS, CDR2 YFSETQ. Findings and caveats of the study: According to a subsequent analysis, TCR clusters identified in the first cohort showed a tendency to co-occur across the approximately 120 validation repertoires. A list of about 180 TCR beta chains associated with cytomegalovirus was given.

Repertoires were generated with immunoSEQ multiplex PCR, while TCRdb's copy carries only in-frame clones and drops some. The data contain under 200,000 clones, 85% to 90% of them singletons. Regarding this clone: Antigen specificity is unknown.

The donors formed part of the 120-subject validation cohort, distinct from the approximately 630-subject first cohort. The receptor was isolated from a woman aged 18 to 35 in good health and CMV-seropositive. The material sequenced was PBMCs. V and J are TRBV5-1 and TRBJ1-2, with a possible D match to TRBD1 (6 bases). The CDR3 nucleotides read TGCGCCAGCAGCCCCGGCCGGACAGACTACTATGGCTACACCTTC. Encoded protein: CASSPGRTDYYGYTF.